Reported below is one TCR beta chain. Its antigen is currently unknown. The sample belongs to a study of vaccination and CD4 T cells after COVID-19. CDR1 is MNHEY, CDR2 SVGEGT, per germline. This CDR3 has 14 amino acids. V lost 10 bases and J lost 5; bases outside the gene matches: 13. The treatment here: roughly 10-day PBMC culture with coronavirus spike peptide pools or control peptides (ViraFEST assay). Sequenced with the Oncomine TCR Beta short-read assay was DNA taken from cultured CD4+ T cells. From CD4+ T cells that had been cultured, genomic DNA was extracted. TCRdb processed the PCR reads anew with MiXCR; each CDR3 protein has one entry. Of about 21,000 distinct CDR3 sequences in the sample, roughly two fifths were seen once.

The sample here was CD4+ T cells from blood, cultured in vitro, taken after SARS-CoV-2 vaccination. This clonotype was sampled from a human donor who had recovered from COVID-19. The J gene is TRBJ2-5, the V gene TRBV6-2 or TRBV6-3; 7 bases align to TRBD2. In DNA form, the CDR3 reads TGTGCCACCAACACTCCCGGGGGGAGGGAGACCCAGTACTTC. As protein: CATNTPGGRETQYF.